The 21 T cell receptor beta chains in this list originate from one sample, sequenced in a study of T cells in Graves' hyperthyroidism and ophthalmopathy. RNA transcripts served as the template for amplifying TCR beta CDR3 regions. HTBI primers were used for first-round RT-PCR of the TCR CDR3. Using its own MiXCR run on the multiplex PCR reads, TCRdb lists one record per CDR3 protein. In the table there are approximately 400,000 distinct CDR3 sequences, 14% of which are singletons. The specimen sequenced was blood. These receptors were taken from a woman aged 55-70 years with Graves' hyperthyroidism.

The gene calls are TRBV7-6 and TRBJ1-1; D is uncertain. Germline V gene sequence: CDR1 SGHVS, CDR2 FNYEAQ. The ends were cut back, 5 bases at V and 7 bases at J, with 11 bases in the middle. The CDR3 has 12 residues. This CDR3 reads CASSLLGYEAFF. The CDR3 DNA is TGTGCCAGCAGCCTACTGGGTTATGAAGCTTTCTTT. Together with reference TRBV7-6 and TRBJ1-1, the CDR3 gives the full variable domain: GAGVSQSPRYKVTKRGQDVALRCDPISGHVSLYWYRQALGQGPEFLTYFNYEAQQDKSGLPNDRFSAERPEGSISTLTIQRTEQRDSAMYRCASSLLGYEAFFGQGTRLTVV.

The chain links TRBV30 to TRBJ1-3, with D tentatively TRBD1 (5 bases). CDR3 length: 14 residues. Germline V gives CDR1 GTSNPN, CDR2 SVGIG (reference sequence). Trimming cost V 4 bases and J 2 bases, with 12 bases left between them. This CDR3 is CAWTPGAPGNTIYF. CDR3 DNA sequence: TGTGCCTGGACCCCCGGGGCTCCTGGAAACACCATATATTTT. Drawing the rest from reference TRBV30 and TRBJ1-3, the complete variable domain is SQTIHQWPATLVQPVGSPLSLECTVEGTSNPNLYWYRQAAGRGLQLLFYSVGIGQISSEVPQNLSASRPQDRQFILSSKKLLLSDSGFYLCAWTPGAPGNTIYFGEGSWLTVV.

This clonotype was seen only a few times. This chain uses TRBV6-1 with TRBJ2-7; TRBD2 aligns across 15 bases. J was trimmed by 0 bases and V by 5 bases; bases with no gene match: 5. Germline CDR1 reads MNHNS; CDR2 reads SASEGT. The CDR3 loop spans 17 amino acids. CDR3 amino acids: CASSKGTSGGFSYEQYF. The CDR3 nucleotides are TGTGCCAGCAGTAAAGGGACTAGCGGGGGGTTCTCCTACGAGCAGTACTTC.

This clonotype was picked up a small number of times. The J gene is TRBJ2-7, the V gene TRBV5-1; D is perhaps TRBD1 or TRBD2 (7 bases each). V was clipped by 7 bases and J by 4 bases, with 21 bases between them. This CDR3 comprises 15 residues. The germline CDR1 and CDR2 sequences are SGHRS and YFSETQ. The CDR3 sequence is CASRPRGEGRYEQYF. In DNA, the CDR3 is TGCGCCAGCCGACCCAGGGGGGAGGGTAGGTACGAGCAGTACTTC.

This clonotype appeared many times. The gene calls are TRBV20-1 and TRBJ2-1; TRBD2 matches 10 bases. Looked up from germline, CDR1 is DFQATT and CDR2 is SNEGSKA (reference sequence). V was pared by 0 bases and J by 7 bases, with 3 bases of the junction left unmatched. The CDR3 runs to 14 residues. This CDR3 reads CSARETSGLNEQFF. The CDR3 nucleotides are TGCAGTGCTAGAGAGACTAGCGGGCTTAATGAGCAGTTCTTC.

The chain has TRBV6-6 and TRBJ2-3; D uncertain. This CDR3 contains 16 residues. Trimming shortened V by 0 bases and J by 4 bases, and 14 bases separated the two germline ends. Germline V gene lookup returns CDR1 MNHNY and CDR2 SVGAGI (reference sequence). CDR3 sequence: CASSYSHSSYADTQYF. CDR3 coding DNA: TGTGCCAGCAGTTACTCACACAGCTCTTACGCAGATACGCAGTATTTT.

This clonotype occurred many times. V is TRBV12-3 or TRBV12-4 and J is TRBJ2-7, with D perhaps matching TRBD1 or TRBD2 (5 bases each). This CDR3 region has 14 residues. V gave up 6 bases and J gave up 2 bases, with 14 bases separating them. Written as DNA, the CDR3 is TGTGCCAGCAGGCCACGGGACGGCCCCTACGAGCAGTACTTC. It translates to CASRPRDGPYEQYF.

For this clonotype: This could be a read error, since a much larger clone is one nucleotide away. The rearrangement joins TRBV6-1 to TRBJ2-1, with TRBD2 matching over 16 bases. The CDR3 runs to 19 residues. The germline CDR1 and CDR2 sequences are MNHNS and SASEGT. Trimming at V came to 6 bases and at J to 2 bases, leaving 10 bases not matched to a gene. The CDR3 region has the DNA TGTGCCAGCAGGGGGGGACTAGCGGGAGGGCCTGTTCCCTACAATGAGCAGTTCTTC. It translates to CASRGGLAGGPVPYNEQFF.

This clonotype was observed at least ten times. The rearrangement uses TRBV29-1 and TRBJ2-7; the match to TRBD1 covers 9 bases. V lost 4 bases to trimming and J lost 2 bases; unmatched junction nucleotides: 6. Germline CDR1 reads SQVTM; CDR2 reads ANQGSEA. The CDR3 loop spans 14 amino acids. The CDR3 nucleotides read TGCAGCGTTGGTACGGGACAGGGCCCCTACGAGCAGTACTTC. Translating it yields CSVGTGQGPYEQYF.

Here the CDR3 DNA reads TGTGCCAGCAGTCCAGGACTAGGTCGAAAGGAGCAGTACTTC. Translated, it gives CASSPGLGRKEQYF. This chain uses TRBV12-3 or TRBV12-4 with TRBJ2-7, with 7 positions matching TRBD2. The V gene end was trimmed by 5 bases and the J gene end by 7 bases; junction bases not matched to a gene: 11. This CDR3 region has 14 residues.

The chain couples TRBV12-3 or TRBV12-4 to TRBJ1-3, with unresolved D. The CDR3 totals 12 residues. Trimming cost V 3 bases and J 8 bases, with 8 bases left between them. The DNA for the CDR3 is TGTGCCAGCAGTTTCGGGAGGCACACCATATATTTT. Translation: CASSFGRHTIYF.

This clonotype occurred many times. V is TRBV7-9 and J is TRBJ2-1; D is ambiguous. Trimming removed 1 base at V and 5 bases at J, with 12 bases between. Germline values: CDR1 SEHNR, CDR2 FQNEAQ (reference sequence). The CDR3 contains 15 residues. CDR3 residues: CASSLVTPGDNEQFF. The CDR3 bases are TGTGCCAGCAGCTTAGTAACCCCTGGCGACAATGAGCAGTTCTTC.

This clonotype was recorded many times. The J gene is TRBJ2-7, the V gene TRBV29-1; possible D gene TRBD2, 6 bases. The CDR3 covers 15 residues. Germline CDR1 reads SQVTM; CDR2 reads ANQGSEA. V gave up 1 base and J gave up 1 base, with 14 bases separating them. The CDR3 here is CSVEGGLDGSYEQYF. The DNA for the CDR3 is TGCAGCGTTGAAGGGGGACTTGATGGTTCCTACGAGCAGTACTTC.

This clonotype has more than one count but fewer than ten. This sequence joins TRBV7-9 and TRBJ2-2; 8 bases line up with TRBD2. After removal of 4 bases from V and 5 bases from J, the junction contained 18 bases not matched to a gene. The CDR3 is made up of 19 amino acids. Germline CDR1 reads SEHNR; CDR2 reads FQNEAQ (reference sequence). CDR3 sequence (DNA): TGTGCCAGCAGCTCCCGGCGACCTTTCGCGGGAGGTGGAACCGGGGAGCTGTTTTTT. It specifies CASSSRRPFAGGGTGELFF. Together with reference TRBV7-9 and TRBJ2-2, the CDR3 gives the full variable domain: DTGVSQNPRHKITKRGQNVTFRCDPISEHNRLYWYRQTLGQGPEFLTYFQNEAQLEKSRLLSDRFSAERPKGSFSTLEIQRTEQGDSAMYLCASSSRRPFAGGGTGELFFGEGSRLTVL.

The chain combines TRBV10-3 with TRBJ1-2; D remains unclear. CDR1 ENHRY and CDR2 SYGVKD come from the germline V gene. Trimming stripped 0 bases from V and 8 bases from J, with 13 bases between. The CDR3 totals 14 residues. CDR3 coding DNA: TGTGCCATCAGTGAGTCTGACAACAAGGGAGGCTACACCTTC. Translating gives CAISESDNKGGYTF.

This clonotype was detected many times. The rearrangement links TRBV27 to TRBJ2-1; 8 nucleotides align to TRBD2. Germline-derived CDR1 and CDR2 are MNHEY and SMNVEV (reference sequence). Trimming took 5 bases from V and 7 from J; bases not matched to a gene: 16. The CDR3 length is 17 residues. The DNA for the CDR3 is TGTGCCAGCAGTCCAACCAGCGGGAGACAAATGAGAAATGAGCAGTTCTTC. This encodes CASSPTSGRQMRNEQFF.

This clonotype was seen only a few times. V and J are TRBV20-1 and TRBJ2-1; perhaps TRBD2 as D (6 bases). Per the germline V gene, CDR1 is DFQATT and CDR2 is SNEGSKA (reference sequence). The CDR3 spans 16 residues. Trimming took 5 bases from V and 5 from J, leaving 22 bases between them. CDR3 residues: CSAVFGGGTFNNEQFF. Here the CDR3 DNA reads TGCAGTGCTGTGTTTGGGGGAGGTACCTTTAACAATGAGCAGTTCTTC.

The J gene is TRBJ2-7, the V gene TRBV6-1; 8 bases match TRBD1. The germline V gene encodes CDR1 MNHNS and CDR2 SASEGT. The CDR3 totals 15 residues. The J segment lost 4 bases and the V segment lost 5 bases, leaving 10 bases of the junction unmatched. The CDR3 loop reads CASSSRTGKWYEQYF. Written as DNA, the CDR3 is TGTGCCAGCAGTTCCCGGACAGGGAAGTGGTACGAGCAGTACTTC.

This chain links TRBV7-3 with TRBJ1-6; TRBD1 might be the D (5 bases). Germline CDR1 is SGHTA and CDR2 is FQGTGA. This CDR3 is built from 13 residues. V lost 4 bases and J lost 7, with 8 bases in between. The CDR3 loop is CASSSNRNSPLHF. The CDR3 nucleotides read TGTGCCAGCAGCTCTAACAGGAATTCACCCCTCCACTTT.

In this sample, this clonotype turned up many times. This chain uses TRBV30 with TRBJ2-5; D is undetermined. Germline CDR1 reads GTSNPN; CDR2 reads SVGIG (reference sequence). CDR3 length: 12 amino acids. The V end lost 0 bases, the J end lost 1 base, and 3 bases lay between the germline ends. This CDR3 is CAWSVGQETQYF. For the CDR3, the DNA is TGTGCCTGGAGTGTGGGCCAAGAGACCCAGTACTTC.

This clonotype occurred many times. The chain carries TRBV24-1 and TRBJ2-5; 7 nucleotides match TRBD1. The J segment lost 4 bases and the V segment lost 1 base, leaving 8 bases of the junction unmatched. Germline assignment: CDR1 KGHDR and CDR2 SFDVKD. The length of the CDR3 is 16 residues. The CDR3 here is CATSDLDRAAGETQYF. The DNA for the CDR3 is TGTGCCACCAGTGATTTAGACAGGGCGGCGGGAGAGACCCAGTACTTC.